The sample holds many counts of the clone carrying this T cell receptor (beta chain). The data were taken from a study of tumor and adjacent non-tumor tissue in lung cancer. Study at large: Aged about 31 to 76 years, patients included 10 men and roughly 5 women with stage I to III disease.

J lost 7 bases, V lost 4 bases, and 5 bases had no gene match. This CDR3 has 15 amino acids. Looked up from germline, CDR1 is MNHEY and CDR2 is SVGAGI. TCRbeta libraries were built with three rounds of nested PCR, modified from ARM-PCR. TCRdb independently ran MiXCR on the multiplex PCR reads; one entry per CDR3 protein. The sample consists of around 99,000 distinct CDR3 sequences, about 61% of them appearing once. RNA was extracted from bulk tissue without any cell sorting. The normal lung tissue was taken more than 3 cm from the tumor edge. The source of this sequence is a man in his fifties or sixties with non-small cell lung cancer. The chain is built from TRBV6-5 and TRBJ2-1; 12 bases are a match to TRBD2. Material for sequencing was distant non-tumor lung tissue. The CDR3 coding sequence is TGTGCCAGCAGTTCCTGGACTAGCGGGAAGAATGAGCAGTTCTTC. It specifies CASSSWTSGKNEQFF.